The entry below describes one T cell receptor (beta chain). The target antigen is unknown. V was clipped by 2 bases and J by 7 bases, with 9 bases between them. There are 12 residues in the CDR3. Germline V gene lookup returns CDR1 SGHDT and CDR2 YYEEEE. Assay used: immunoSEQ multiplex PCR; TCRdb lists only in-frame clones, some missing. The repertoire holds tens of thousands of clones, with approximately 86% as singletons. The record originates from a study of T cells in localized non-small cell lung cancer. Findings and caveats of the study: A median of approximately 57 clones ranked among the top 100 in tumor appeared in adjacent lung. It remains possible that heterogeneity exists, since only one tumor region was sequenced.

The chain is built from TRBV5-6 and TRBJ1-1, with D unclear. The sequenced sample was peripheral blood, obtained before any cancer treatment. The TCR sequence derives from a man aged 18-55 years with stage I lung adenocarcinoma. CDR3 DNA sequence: TGTGCCAGCAGCTTTCCGGGCTTTGAAGCTTTCTTT. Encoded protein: CASSFPGFEAFF. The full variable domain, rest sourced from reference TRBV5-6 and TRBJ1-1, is DAGVTQSPTHLIKTRGQQVTLRCSPKSGHDTVSWYQQALGQGPQFIFQYYEEEERQRGNFPDRFSGHQFPNYSSELNVNALLLGDSALYLCASSFPGFEAFFGQGTRLTVV.